Below, one T cell receptor beta chain is given with its context. Antigen: not known. CDR1 MNHNY and CDR2 SVGAGI come from the germline V gene (reference sequence). The CDR3 is 12 amino acids. V was clipped by 7 bases and J by 7 bases; unmatched bases: 7. The data stem from a study of blood T cells in healthy people across ages. Through a sample-barcoded 5' primer and a J-beta primer mix, a second PCR was run for roughly 6 to 11 cycles. Each CDR3 protein gets one entry after TCRdb re-called the 5' RACE reads with MiXCR. The sample lists roughly 1 million distinct CDR3 sequences; about 23% were seen once. Study outcomes and limitations: A roughly linear age-dependent decrease characterized TCR beta diversity per million T cells.

These data also featured in a second study, about T cells of mothers and their children. That study reports: In both related and unrelated pairs, TCR recombination output is shaped similarly by thymic selection.

The sequencing sample was made of blood. The chain joins TRBV6-6 to TRBJ2-7, with TRBD2 matching 7 bases. The TCR sequence derives from a girl aged 2-9 years in good health. As DNA, the CDR3 is TGTGCCAGCACCTTGGGAGGGCGGGAGCAGTACTTC. Its translation: CASTLGGREQYF.